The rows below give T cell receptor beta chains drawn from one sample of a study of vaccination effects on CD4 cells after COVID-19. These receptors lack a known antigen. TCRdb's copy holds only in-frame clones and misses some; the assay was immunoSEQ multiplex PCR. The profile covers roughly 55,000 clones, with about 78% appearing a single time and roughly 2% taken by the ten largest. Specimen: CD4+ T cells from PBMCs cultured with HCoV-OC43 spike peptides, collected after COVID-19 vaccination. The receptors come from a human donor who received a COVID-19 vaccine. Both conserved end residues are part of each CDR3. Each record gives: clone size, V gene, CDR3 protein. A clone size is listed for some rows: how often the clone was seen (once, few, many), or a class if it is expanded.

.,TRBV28,CASSDRRSNTGELFF
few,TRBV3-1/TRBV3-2,CASSQEGAYNSPLHF
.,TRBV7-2,CASSSRQGLSNQPQHF
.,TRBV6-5,CASRGGWETQYF
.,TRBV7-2,CASSLLGVLSGNTIYF
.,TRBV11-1,CASSLRYTGIETQYF
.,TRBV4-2,CASSRVPDGNTEAFF
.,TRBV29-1,CSVAWGARNSPLHF
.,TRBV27,CASRRDRMETQYF
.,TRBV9,CASSGTHRLSNYGYTF
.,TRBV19,CASSDSSKNIQYF
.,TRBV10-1,CASSGTGDQPQHF
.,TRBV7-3,CASSRTGGNEQFF